What follows is one TCR beta chain and its context. TCRdb redid the calling of the RT-PCR reads with MiXCR, one entry per CDR3 protein. The sample includes around 320,000 distinct CDR3 sequences, roughly 22% seen only once; the top ten take around 10%. This entry comes from a study of response to subunit inactivated influenza vaccine. This CDR3 comprises 15 residues. Trimming cost V 0 bases and J 4 bases; bases outside gene matches: 5. Germline loops: CDR1 SGHRS, CDR2 YFSETQ. This TCR came from a man aged 50 to 75 who received an inactivated influenza vaccine. J is TRBJ2-7 and V is TRBV5-1; 9 bases map to TRBD2. The sequencing here drew on PBMCs from blood, taken about 20 months after vaccination. CDR3 residues: CASSLVAGVLYEQYF. CDR3 DNA: TGCGCCAGCAGCTTGGTAGCGGGAGTCCTTTACGAGCAGTACTTC. Supplemented by reference TRBV5-1 and TRBJ2-7, the full variable domain reads KAGVTQTPRYLIKTRGQQVTLSCSPISGHRSVSWYQQTPGQGLQFLFEYFSETQRNKGNFPGRFSGRQFSNSRSEMNVSTLELGDSALYLCASSLVAGVLYEQYFGPGTRLTVT.